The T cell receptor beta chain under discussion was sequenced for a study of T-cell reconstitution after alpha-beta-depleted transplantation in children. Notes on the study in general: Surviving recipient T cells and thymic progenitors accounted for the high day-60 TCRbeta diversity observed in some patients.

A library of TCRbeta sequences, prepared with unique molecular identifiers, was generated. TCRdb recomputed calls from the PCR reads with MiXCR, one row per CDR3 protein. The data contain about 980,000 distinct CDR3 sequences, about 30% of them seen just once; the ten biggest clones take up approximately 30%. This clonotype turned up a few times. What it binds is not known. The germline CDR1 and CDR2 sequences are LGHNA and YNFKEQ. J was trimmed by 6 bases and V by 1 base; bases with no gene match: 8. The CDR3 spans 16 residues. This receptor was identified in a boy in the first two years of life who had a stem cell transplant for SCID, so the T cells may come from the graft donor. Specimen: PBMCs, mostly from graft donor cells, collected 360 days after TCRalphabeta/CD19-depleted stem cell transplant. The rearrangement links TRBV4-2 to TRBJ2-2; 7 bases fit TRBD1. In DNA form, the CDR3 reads TGTGCCAGCAGCCAAGGATGGCAGCAGGGGGCCGGGGAGCTGTTTTTT. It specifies CASSQGWQQGAGELFF.